The 32 T cell receptor beta chains below all came from one sample that was sequenced in a study of spatial heterogeneity in lung cancer. Overall study findings and caveats: Tumor mutation count correlated with how many alpha and beta TCRs expanded intratumorally.

TCRdb recomputed calls from the 5' RACE reads with MiXCR, one row per CDR3 protein. The sample has around 7,800 distinct CDR3 sequences; 8.2% are singletons. Their antigen targets remain unknown. Time point noted: sample taken at primary tumor resection. The sequences come from lung tumor tissue, collected at surgery. Receptor source: a male donor with early-stage non-small cell lung cancer.

This clonotype has at least ten counts. Because this beta chain is a stray read in a library intended to capture alpha chains, its abundance should not be given much weight. The CDR3 spells CAISESNEKLFF. The DNA for the CDR3 is TGTGCCATCAGTGAGAGTAATGAAAAACTGTTTTTT. V and J are TRBV10-3 and TRBJ1-4; D unclear. V was shortened by 2 bases and J by 4 bases, with 2 bases between the two germline ends. The V gene's germline CDR1 is ENHRY and CDR2 SYGVKD. CDR3 length: 12 residues.

In this sample, this clonotype turned up many times. This beta chain is off target for a library built for alpha chains, so its abundance means little. The chain links TRBV3-1 to TRBJ1-2; D is unclear. The CDR3 is made up of 12 amino acids. Germline CDR1 LGHDT, CDR2 YNNKEL (reference sequence). V lost 2 bases, J lost 8 bases, and 9 bases lay in between. The CDR3 nucleotides read TGTGCCAGCAGCCAATTTACGTTCGGCTACACCTTC. It specifies CASSQFTFGYTF.

This clonotype has a count of ten or more. This beta chain lies outside the target of a library built for alpha chains; its clone size means little. The rearrangement uses TRBV2 and TRBJ2-1; tentatively, D is TRBD2 (6 bases). CDR1 and CDR2 from the germline V gene are SNHLY and FYNNEI. V lost 3 bases and J 5 bases, leaving 14 bases between the germline ends. This CDR3 has 15 residues. The DNA for the CDR3 is TGTGCCAGCAGTGATCGTAGCGGATTGAACAATGAGCAGTTCTTC. Amino acids: CASSDRSGLNNEQFF.

This clonotype is medium-sized. The library was designed around alpha chains, so this beta chain is a stray read whose abundance carries little weight. V and J are TRBV30 and TRBJ2-7, with 7 bases lining up with TRBD1. Trimming at V came to 5 bases and at J to 1 base, leaving 5 bases not matched to a gene. This CDR3 is 13 amino acids long. The germline CDR1 and CDR2 sequences are GTSNPN and SVGIG (reference sequence). DNA for the CDR3: TGTGCCTGGGTAGGGACAGATTCCTACGAGCAGTACTTC. As protein: CAWVGTDSYEQYF.

A note on this clonotype: For a library built for alpha chains, this beta chain is a stray read; little rests on its size. The rearrangement uses TRBV20-1 and TRBJ2-7; TRBD1 agrees at 7 bases. Trimming removed 6 bases from V and 0 bases from J; junction bases left unmatched: 8. Germline CDR1 is DFQATT and CDR2 is SNEGSKA (reference sequence). The CDR3 runs 14 residues. The CDR3 DNA follows: TGCAGTGCCGTGGACAGGCAGAGCTCCTACGAGCAGTACTTC. This gives the protein CSAVDRQSSYEQYF.

By frequency in the sample, this clonotype is medium-sized (0.01 to 0.1%). A library made for alpha chains picked up this beta chain off target, so its size means little. The chain couples TRBV4-1 to TRBJ2-3; D remains unclear. In germline, CDR1 is MGHRA, CDR2 YSYEKL. V gave up 3 bases and J gave up 1 base, with 11 bases separating them. The CDR3 length is 15 residues. CDR3 region: CASSQMGSRTDTQYF. DNA for the CDR3: TGCGCCAGCAGCCAGATGGGGTCCCGCACAGATACGCAGTATTTT.

This clonotype counts as medium-sized (0.01 to 0.1%). Because this beta chain is a stray read in a library intended to capture alpha chains, its abundance should not be given much weight. The V gene is TRBV7-2, the J gene TRBJ2-6, with D uncertain. V lost 5 bases, J lost 4 bases, and 9 bases lay in between. Germline CDR1 and CDR2: SGHTA and FQGNSA. The CDR3 consists of 14 residues. The CDR3 sequence: CASSGLLGANVLTF. The CDR3 region has the DNA TGTGCCAGCAGCGGCTTGCTAGGGGCCAACGTCCTGACTTTC.

By share, this clonotype ranks as medium-sized. This beta chain turned up in a library designed for alpha chains; as an off-target read, its abundance says little. This chain links TRBV20-1 with TRBJ2-1; D might be TRBD1 or TRBD2, each matching 5 bases. The CDR3 is 18 amino acids. The V gene lost 0 bases and the J gene lost 0 bases, with 18 bases spanning the gap. CDR1 DFQATT and CDR2 SNEGSKA come from the germline V gene (reference sequence). In DNA form, the CDR3 reads TGCAGTGCTAGAGACGAAACGGGGCTTAGGAGCTCCTACAATGAGCAGTTCTTC. It codes for CSARDETGLRSSYNEQFF.

This clonotype was observed at least ten times. Since the library was made to target alpha chains, this beta chain is a stray read and its abundance is not meaningful. This chain links TRBV6-5 with TRBJ2-5; perhaps TRBD1 as D (7 bases). Germline V gives CDR1 MNHEY, CDR2 SVGAGI. Trimming took 6 bases from V and 3 from J, leaving 11 bases between them. There are 13 residues in the CDR3. The CDR3: CASRRDSKETQYF. The CDR3, as DNA: TGTGCCAGCAGGCGGGACAGCAAAGAGACCCAGTACTTC.

This clonotype occurred many times. Found in a library prepared for alpha chains, this beta chain is an off-target read, and its abundance has little meaning. This chain joins TRBV29-1 and TRBJ2-3; D could derive from TRBD1 or TRBD2 (5 bases each). Trimming removed 6 bases from V and 0 bases from J, with 22 bases in between. The CDR3 runs 17 residues. CDR1 and CDR2 (germline): SQVTM, ANQGSEA. DNA for the CDR3: TGCAGCGTAACCGGGACGCCGAACTCGCCTAGCACAGATACGCAGTATTTT. Its protein is CSVTGTPNSPSTDTQYF.

This clonotype was counted ten times or more. Since it is a stray read in a library aimed at alpha chains, this beta chain has a size that is not meaningful. The chain carries TRBV20-1 and TRBJ2-1; TRBD1 aligns across 9 bases. The V and J ends lost 0 bases and 5 bases, in that order; junction bases with no gene match: 5. CDR3 length: 15 residues. Germline-derived CDR1 and CDR2 are DFQATT and SNEGSKA (reference sequence). In DNA form, the CDR3 reads TGCAGTGCTAGAGATGGGGACAGGGTACACAATGAGCAGTTCTTC. Translation: CSARDGDRVHNEQFF.

This clonotype was seen many times. This beta chain slipped into a library made for alpha chains as a stray read, so its size is not meaningful. The chain carries TRBV12-3 or TRBV12-4 and TRBJ2-1; weak D call: TRBD2 (5 bases). V lost 4 bases and J 4 bases, leaving 8 bases between the germline ends. The CDR3 covers 13 residues. For the CDR3, the DNA is TGTGCCAGCAGTTGGGGAGCTTACAATGAGCAGTTCTTC. Encoded protein: CASSWGAYNEQFF.

This clonotype rates as medium-sized. This beta chain appears as a stray read in a library generated for alpha chains; its size is not informative. The chain has TRBV7-9 and TRBJ1-6; D possibly corresponds to TRBD1 (5 bases). The CDR3 is made up of 19 amino acids. Germline CDR1 reads SEHNR; CDR2 reads FQNEAQ (reference sequence). Trimming shortened V by 1 base and J by 6 bases, and 22 bases separated the two germline ends. CDR3 loop: CASSLDTPLQFGANSPLHF. As DNA, the CDR3 is TGTGCCAGCAGCTTAGACACACCCCTCCAGTTTGGGGCTAATTCACCCCTCCACTTT.

This clonotype was picked up many times. This beta chain is a stray read from a library made for alpha chains; its abundance is not meaningful. The chain carries TRBV7-2 and TRBJ2-7, with 8 positions matching TRBD1. J lost 1 base, V lost 7 bases, and 12 bases had no gene match. Germline V gene lookup returns CDR1 SGHTA and CDR2 FQGNSA. This CDR3 is 16 amino acids long. CDR3 nucleotide sequence: TGTGCCAGCACCGACCCCGGGACAGGTCGTTCCTACGAGCAGTACTTC. Its translation is CASTDPGTGRSYEQYF.

By sample share, this clonotype is medium-sized (0.01 to 0.1%). This beta chain is an unintended read in a library built for alpha chains; its size means little. V is TRBV7-9 and J is TRBJ2-1, with D tentatively TRBD2 (6 bases). Germline-derived CDR1 and CDR2 are SEHNR and FQNEAQ (reference sequence). Trimming removed 11 bases at V and 7 bases at J, with 12 bases between. There are 11 residues in the CDR3. The DNA of the CDR3 is TGTGCCTGGAGGGCGGCGAATGAGCAGTTCTTC. Its translation is CAWRAANEQFF. The full variable domain, its missing parts supplied by reference TRBV7-9 and TRBJ2-1, is DTGVSQNPRHKITKRGQNVTFRCDPISEHNRLYWYRQTLGQGPEFLTYFQNEAQLEKSRLLSDRFSAERPKGSFSTLEIQRTEQGDSAMYLCAWRAANEQFFGPGTRLTVL.

A few counts support this clonotype. As an off-target read in a library built for alpha chains, this beta chain has a frequency of little significance. J is TRBJ2-7 and V is TRBV5-1; D unclear. The CDR3 totals 13 residues. Germline V gene data show CDR1 as SGHRS and CDR2 as YFSETQ. The V gene lost 0 bases and the J gene lost 2 bases, with 6 bases spanning the gap. For the CDR3, the DNA is TGCGCCAGCAGCTTGGCGGACGCCTACGAGCAGTACTTC. It specifies CASSLADAYEQYF.

In its sample, this clonotype was seen many times. This beta chain is an unintended read in a library built for alpha chains; its size means little. The chain joins TRBV20-1 to TRBJ1-1; possibly TRBD1 for D (5 bases). The CDR3 spans 15 residues. The germline V gene encodes CDR1 DFQATT and CDR2 SNEGSKA (reference sequence). V dropped 3 bases and J dropped 6 bases, with 20 bases sitting between them. The CDR3 reads CSASEGSRYNPEAFF. In DNA form, the CDR3 reads TGCAGTGCTAGTGAGGGGTCAAGGTATAACCCTGAAGCTTTCTTT.

This clonotype is labeled medium-sized (0.01 to 0.1%). Since it is a stray read in a library aimed at alpha chains, this beta chain has a size that is not meaningful. The V gene is TRBV5-1, the J gene TRBJ2-3; no clear D. The germline V gene has CDR1 SGHRS and CDR2 YFSETQ. Trimming removed 3 bases at V and 0 bases at J, with 8 bases between. This CDR3 has 14 amino acids. In DNA form, the CDR3 reads TGCGCCAGCAGCTGGACCCATAGCACAGATACGCAGTATTTT. It is translated as CASSWTHSTDTQYF. Full variable domain (outside the CDR3, taken from reference TRBV5-1 and TRBJ2-3): KAGVTQTPRYLIKTRGQQVTLSCSPISGHRSVSWYQQTPGQGLQFLFEYFSETQRNKGNFPGRFSGRQFSNSRSEMNVSTLELGDSALYLCASSWTHSTDTQYFGPGTRLTVL.

By its share, this clonotype is medium-sized (0.01 to 0.1%). The library was built for alpha chains, so this beta chain is an off-target read and its size means little. The chain uses TRBV5-1 and TRBJ2-1; TRBD1 matches 7 bases. Germline values: CDR1 SGHRS, CDR2 YFSETQ. The CDR3 length is 14 residues. V was clipped by 7 bases and J by 0 bases; unmatched bases: 4. CDR3 sequence reads: CASADRASYNEQFF. The CDR3 coding sequence is TGCGCCAGCGCCGACAGGGCCTCCTACAATGAGCAGTTCTTC.

This clonotype was recorded once. This beta chain was picked up by a library intended for alpha chains and is off target, so its count carries little meaning. J is TRBJ2-7 and V is TRBV7-2; 9 nucleotides match TRBD2. This CDR3 comprises 15 residues. Germline CDR1 is SGHTA and CDR2 is FQGNSA. The J segment lost 0 bases and the V segment lost 3 bases, leaving 3 bases of the junction unmatched. The CDR3 coding sequence is TGTGCCAGCAGCTTTCTAGCGGGACCCTCCTACGAGCAGTACTTC. Amino acid sequence: CASSFLAGPSYEQYF.

This clonotype rates as medium-sized. Because this beta chain is a stray read in a library intended to capture alpha chains, its abundance should not be given much weight. The V gene is TRBV6-2 or TRBV6-3, the J gene TRBJ2-4, with D possibly TRBD2 on 5 matching bases. Trimming removed 6 bases at V and 9 bases at J, with 15 bases between. The length of the CDR3 is 13 residues. Germline V CDR1 and CDR2: MNHEY, SVGEGT. The CDR3 spells CASSEDPEGIQYF. The CDR3 region has the DNA TGTGCCAGCAGCGAGGACCCAGAGGGCATTCAGTACTTC.

This clonotype is medium-sized in the sample. Since the library was made to target alpha chains, this beta chain is a stray read and its abundance is not meaningful. The V call is TRBV7-2, the J call TRBJ2-3; D gene ambiguous. Germline assignment: CDR1 SGHTA and CDR2 FQGNSA. The V and J ends lost 0 bases and 1 base respectively, with 8 bases between them. The CDR3 loop spans 15 amino acids. CDR3 protein: CASSLAGYRTDTQYF. DNA for the CDR3: TGTGCCAGCAGCTTAGCTGGCTACCGCACAGATACGCAGTATTTT. Full variable domain (rest looked up from reference TRBV7-2 and TRBJ2-3): GAGVSQSPSNKVTEKGKDVELRCDPISGHTALYWYRQSLGQGLEFLIYFQGNSAPDKSGLPSDRFSAERTGGSVSTLTIQRTQQEDSAVYLCASSLAGYRTDTQYFGPGTRLTVL.

In the case of this clonotype: This beta chain was picked up by a library intended for alpha chains and is off target, so its count carries little meaning. The genes are TRBV5-1 and TRBJ1-6, with 8 positions matching TRBD1. This CDR3 has 14 amino acids. J was trimmed by 10 bases and V by 4 bases; bases with no gene match: 7. CDR1 SGHRS and CDR2 YFSETQ come from the germline V gene. DNA for the CDR3: TGCGCCAGCAGCCAGGACAGGGTAGGATCACCCCTCCACTTT. It encodes CASSQDRVGSPLHF.

By proportion, this clonotype is medium-sized. Because the library targeted alpha chains, this beta chain is an off-target read whose size means little. The rearrangement uses TRBV10-3 and TRBJ2-5; 8 nucleotides line up with TRBD1. This CDR3 contains 13 residues. V shed 5 bases, J shed 5 bases, and the junction held 4 bases outside the gene matches. Germline values: CDR1 ENHRY, CDR2 SYGVKD. The DNA of the CDR3 is TGTGCCATCAGTCGACAGGGGCTGGAGACCCAGTACTTC. Its translation: CAISRQGLETQYF.

This clonotype was found many times. This beta chain is a stray read from a library made for alpha chains; its abundance is not meaningful. The V gene is TRBV20-1, the J gene TRBJ1-2; D remains ambiguous. V was shortened by 3 bases and J by 0 bases, with 8 bases between the two germline ends. Germline loops: CDR1 DFQATT, CDR2 SNEGSKA (reference sequence). This CDR3 is 13 amino acids long. CDR3 sequence (DNA): TGCAGTGCTAGCCACACAGCTAACTATGGCTACACCTTC. It specifies CSASHTANYGYTF.

This clonotype is medium-sized. This beta chain is a stray sequence in a library constructed for alpha chains; its clone size is not meaningful. The chain links TRBV7-2 to TRBJ2-7; the match to TRBD2 covers 7 bases. From germline, CDR1 is SGHTA and CDR2 FQGNSA. Trimming at V came to 2 bases and at J to 4 bases, leaving 8 bases not matched to a gene. The CDR3 covers 15 residues. The CDR3 bases are TGTGCCAGCAGCTTATCCGCGGGAGTTGTATACGAGCAGTACTTC. Protein: CASSLSAGVVYEQYF. The full variable domain, in which reference TRBV7-2 and TRBJ2-7 provide the parts outside the CDR3, is GAGVSQSPSNKVTEKGKDVELRCDPISGHTALYWYRQSLGQGLEFLIYFQGNSAPDKSGLPSDRFSAERTGGSVSTLTIQRTQQEDSAVYLCASSLSAGVVYEQYFGPGTRLTVT.

In its sample, this clonotype is medium-sized. As an off-target read in a library built for alpha chains, this beta chain has a frequency of little significance. The chain employs TRBV28 and TRBJ2-7, with D possibly matching TRBD1 (5 bases). This CDR3 comprises 14 residues. The V end lost 6 bases, the J end lost 2 bases, and 14 bases lay between the germline ends. From germline, CDR1 is MDHEN and CDR2 SYDVKM. The CDR3 DNA sequence: TGTGCCAGCAGCTCACCAACAGGTACCTACGAGCAGTACTTC. Amino acid sequence: CASSSPTGTYEQYF.

Relative to its sample, this clonotype is medium-sized. As an off-target read in a library built for alpha chains, this beta chain has a frequency of little significance. The CDR3 loop is CASSPQRAGNEQFF. CDR3 nucleotide sequence: TGTGCCAGCAGCCCCCAGCGGGCGGGCAATGAGCAGTTCTTC. This sequence joins TRBV6-5 and TRBJ2-1; possibly TRBD2 for D (6 bases). V dropped 6 bases and J dropped 6 bases, with 15 bases sitting between them. Germline V lookup: CDR1 MNHEY, CDR2 SVGAGI. CDR3 length: 14 amino acids.

By sample share, this clonotype is medium-sized. This beta chain is an unintended read in a library built for alpha chains; its size means little. The J gene is TRBJ1-1, the V gene TRBV3-1, with D unresolved. This CDR3 region has 14 residues. Germline V gene data show CDR1 as LGHDT and CDR2 as YNNKEL (reference sequence). V gave up 0 bases and J gave up 2 bases, with 7 bases separating them. The CDR3 loop reads CASSQDNGNTEAFF. The CDR3 DNA is TGTGCCAGCAGCCAAGACAACGGTAACACTGAAGCTTTCTTT.

By its share, this clonotype is medium-sized. Found in a library prepared for alpha chains, this beta chain is an off-target read, and its abundance has little meaning. The chain employs TRBV20-1 and TRBJ2-3; a weak D match, TRBD1 (5 bases). V was shortened by 7 bases and J by 2 bases, with 13 bases between the two germline ends. The germline CDR1 and CDR2 sequences are DFQATT and SNEGSKA (reference sequence). The CDR3 is 13 amino acids. In nucleotides, the CDR3 is TGCAGTGGAATTGACAGTCCCACAGATACGCAGTATTTT. This encodes CSGIDSPTDTQYF.

This clonotype is medium-sized (0.01 to 0.1%) within its sample. Little can be read into the size of this beta chain, an off-target read in a library designed for alpha chains. The genes are TRBV12-3 or TRBV12-4 and TRBJ2-5; D remains unclear. Trimming pared 4 bases from V and 2 bases from J, leaving 5 bases between. The CDR3 totals 12 residues. CDR3 amino acids: CASSSSQETQYF. The DNA of the CDR3 is TGTGCCAGCAGTTCTAGTCAAGAGACCCAGTACTTC.

This clonotype qualifies as large. Because this beta chain is a stray read in a library intended to capture alpha chains, its abundance should not be given much weight. The gene calls are TRBV7-9 and TRBJ2-1; D call uncertain. V was pared by 1 base and J by 0 bases, with 1 base between. Germline V gene lookup returns CDR1 SEHNR and CDR2 FQNEAQ (reference sequence). This CDR3 is built from 13 residues. The CDR3 nucleotides are TGTGCCAGCAGCTTAGGCTCCTACAATGAGCAGTTCTTC. Encoded protein: CASSLGSYNEQFF.